The sequence of this TCR beta chain was determined in a study of T cell responses to AZD1222 COVID-19 vaccine. Repertoires were generated with immunoSEQ multiplex PCR, while TCRdb's copy carries only in-frame clones and drops some. This table has approximately 140,000 clones, about nine tenths appearing once. Study-wide results and caveats: Dominant at 160-218 and 743-854, vaccine-associated CD4 TCRs also spanned spike. Baseline testing showed seropositivity in only a handful of AZD1222 recipients. Clonal diversity was possibly underestimated, and the donors were mostly white British, with more females. Targets within unmutated variant regions were reportedly found for nearly half of spike-specific TCRs.

The CDR3 spans 13 residues. Per the germline V gene, CDR1 is MNHEY and CDR2 is SVGAGI. V was trimmed by 8 bases and J by 2 bases, leaving 13 bases between them. For this clone: The antigen is unknown.

Source: peripheral blood, taken 28 days after the second AZD1222 dose. The chain combines TRBV6-5 with TRBJ2-7, with D maybe TRBD1 (6 bases). The sequence came from an adult who received the AZD1222 COVID-19 vaccine. CDR3 bases: TGTGCCAGCGAGCGGCAGGGGACCTACGAGCAGTACTTC. It encodes CASERQGTYEQYF.